Sequencing of this T cell receptor beta chain was carried out in a study of Ad26.COV2.S vaccination and SARS-CoV-2 variants. Study results and caveats: Recipients of vaccine and of placebo showed similar breadth of their non-spike TCR repertoires.

Libraries were prepared by immunoSEQ multiplex PCR; TCRdb keeps only in-frame clonotypes and omits some of them. This table holds some 390,000 clones, about nine tenths found once. The CDR3 loop spans 13 amino acids. V was pared by 6 bases and J by 6 bases, with 15 bases between. The germline CDR1 and CDR2 sequences are LNHDA and SQIVND (reference sequence). Concerning this clone itself: What it binds is not known.

Treatment specified: roughly 20 received Ad26.COV2.S at low or high dose, single or two shots; roughly 5 received placebo; per-sample allocation not given. Following the first vaccine or placebo injection, samples were taken on day 63. An 18-55-year-old adult in Boston served as donor. The chain combines TRBV19 with TRBJ2-7, with D perhaps TRBD2 (6 bases). This specimen was peripheral blood, taken in a trial of Ad26.COV2.S vaccine versus placebo. The TCR comes from a person aged 18 to 65 who received the Ad26.COV2.S COVID-19 vaccine or a placebo. CDR3 coding DNA: TGTGCCAGTAGCCATCGGCGGGACCCCGAGCAGTACTTC. Encoded protein: CASSHRRDPEQYF.